The sequence of this T cell receptor beta chain was determined in a study of T-cell reconstitution after alpha-beta-depleted transplantation in children. Points from the study as a whole: Roughly two months post-transplant, alpha-beta T cells reportedly originated from several hundred graft clones that had expanded.

The TCRbeta library was prepared with unique molecular identifiers. Each CDR3 protein is one row after TCRdb ran MiXCR on the PCR reads. Of almost 500,000 distinct CDR3 sequences listed, more than 9% are singletons. As to this clonotype: The target antigen is unknown. An end of the junction differs from the germline gene, which may be a read error.

The CDR3 is made up of 14 amino acids. Germline values: CDR1 SGDLS, CDR2 YYNGEE. The chain couples TRBV9 to TRBJ2-5; D is unresolved. The TCR comes from a child younger than 10 with inherited bone marrow failure, due to receive a stem cell transplant. The material was PBMCs, obtained before TCRalphabeta/CD19-depleted stem cell transplant. In DNA, the CDR3 is TGTGCCAGCAGCGTAGGAGCTTTTCAAGAGACCCTGTACTTC. This encodes CASSVGAFQETLYF. The full variable domain, in which reference TRBV9 and TRBJ2-5 provide the parts outside the CDR3, is DSGVTQTPKHLITATGQRVTLRCSPRSGDLSVYWYQQSLDQGLQFLIQYYNGEERAKGNILERFSAQQFPDLHSELNLSSLELGDSALYFCASSVGAFQETLYFGPGTRLLVL.